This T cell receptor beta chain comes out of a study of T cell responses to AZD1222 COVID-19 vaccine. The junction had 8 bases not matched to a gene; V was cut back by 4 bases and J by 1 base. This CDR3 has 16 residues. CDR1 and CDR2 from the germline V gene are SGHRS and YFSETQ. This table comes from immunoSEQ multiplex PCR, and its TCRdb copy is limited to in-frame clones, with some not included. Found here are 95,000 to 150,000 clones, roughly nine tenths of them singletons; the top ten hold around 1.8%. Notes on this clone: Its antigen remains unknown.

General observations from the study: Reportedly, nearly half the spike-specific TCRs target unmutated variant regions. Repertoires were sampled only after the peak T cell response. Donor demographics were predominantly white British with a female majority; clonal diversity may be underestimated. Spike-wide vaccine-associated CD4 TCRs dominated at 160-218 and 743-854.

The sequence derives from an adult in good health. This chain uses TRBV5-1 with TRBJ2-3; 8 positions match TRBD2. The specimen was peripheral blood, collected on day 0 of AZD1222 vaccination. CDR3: CASSPSSAGGTDTQYF. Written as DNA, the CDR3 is TGCGCCAGCAGCCCTTCATCAGCGGGGGGCACAGATACGCAGTATTTT.